The source of this TCR beta chain is a study of T cell responses to AZD1222 COVID-19 vaccine. The germline gives CDR1 MNHEY, CDR2 SVGEGT. This CDR3 comprises 15 residues. Trimming stripped 6 bases from V and 0 bases from J, with 15 bases between. Here immunoSEQ multiplex PCR was the method, and the copy in TCRdb shows in-frame clones only, minus some. The repertoire holds about 93,000 clones, with around 87% as singletons. Samples with a second dose at about 4 or about 12 weeks were pooled together. Broader study findings: Researchers report vaccine-associated CD4 TCRs spanning spike, with dominance at 160-218 and 743-854. Donors in the cohort were predominantly white British and more often female, and clonal diversity was possibly underestimated.

Worth noting for this clone: Antigen unknown.

Sequenced material: peripheral blood, taken 28 days after the second AZD1222 dose. This chain uses TRBV6-2 or TRBV6-3 with TRBJ2-7; D may be TRBD2 (5 bases). The sequence was collected from an adult who received the AZD1222 COVID-19 vaccine. The CDR3 loop reads CASSTHPGGSYEQYF. The CDR3 DNA sequence: TGTGCCAGCAGCACCCACCCAGGAGGCTCCTACGAGCAGTACTTC.